The TCR beta chain described here comes from a study of blood T cell repertoires in COVID-19. CDR1 is SGHRS, CDR2 YFSETQ, per germline. The V and J ends lost 2 bases and 0 bases respectively, with 17 bases between them. This CDR3 spans 17 amino acids. Clones were sequenced by immunoSEQ multiplex PCR, and TCRdb holds only the in-frame ones, with some missing. The sample lists 200,000 to 250,000 clones; roughly 87% were seen once. The sequenced sample was PBMCs or T cells enriched from blood (not recorded which). The chain couples TRBV5-1 to TRBJ1-1; D perhaps matches TRBD1 (6 bases). The source of this sequence is a man aged 18-30 years with acute COVID-19. CDR3 bases: TGCGCCAGCAGCTTTGGCGTGCAGGGGAGAGTGAACACTGAAGCTTTCTTT. Translating gives CASSFGVQGRVNTEAFF.